One sample yielded the 16 T cell receptor beta chains listed below, sequenced in a study of CD8+ T cells in alopecia areata. Sequencing templates came from extracted RNA that was reverse transcribed into cDNA. Clones were sequenced by immunoSEQ multiplex PCR, and TCRdb holds only the in-frame ones, with some missing. Counted here are approximately 180,000 clones, 60% occurring once; the ten biggest clones make up just over 1%. Treatment given: oral pan-JAK inhibitor, 5-10 mg twice daily. The input for sequencing was CD4+ T cells sorted from blood, taken at week 24, from a patient treated with tofacitinib. The receptors derive from a human donor with alopecia areata.

This clone was observed once. The chain has TRBV7-9 and TRBJ1-1, with D tentatively TRBD1 (5 bases). Trimming removed 1 base at V and 1 base at J, with 13 bases between. The CDR3 is made up of 16 amino acids. The V gene's germline CDR1 is SEHNR and CDR2 FQNEAQ (reference sequence). Written as DNA, the CDR3 is TGTGCCAGCAGCTTAGGGGCGGGGGTCAAGAACACTGAAGCTTTCTTT. Protein sequence: CASSLGAGVKNTEAFF.

V and J are TRBV6-1 and TRBJ1-2; D is perhaps TRBD1 (5 bases). The CDR3 sequence is 12 residues long. The ends were cut back, 6 bases at V and 6 bases at J, with 11 bases in the middle. CDR1 MNHNS and CDR2 SASEGT come from the germline V gene. The chain's CDR3 is CASSSTVDGYTF. DNA for the CDR3: TGTGCCAGCAGCTCGACAGTCGATGGCTACACCTTC.

This chain joins TRBV29-1 and TRBJ1-2; D not certain. V was clipped by 7 bases and J by 11 bases, with 17 bases between them. The CDR3 has 11 amino acids. The germline V gene encodes CDR1 SQVTM and CDR2 ANQGSEA. The CDR3 loop reads CSAVEGSSYTF. CDR3 nucleotides: TGCAGCGCTGTCGAGGGTTCCTCTTACACCTTC.

The rearrangement links TRBV9 to TRBJ1-4, with D possibly being TRBD1 (5 bases). Germline V CDR1 and CDR2: SGDLS, YYNGEE. The CDR3 runs to 15 residues. Deletions cut 3 bases from V and 3 bases from J, with 12 bases between. CDR3 in amino acids: CASSASGTANEKLFF. CDR3 nucleotides: TGTGCCAGCAGCGCCTCAGGGACCGCTAATGAAAAACTGTTTTTT.

This clone was observed a handful of times. In nucleotides, the CDR3 is TGCAGCGTGACAATAGCGGGGGGATCCCAAGAGACCCAGTACTTC. This sequence encodes CSVTIAGGSQETQYF. The chain employs TRBV29-1 and TRBJ2-5; 10 bases line up with TRBD2. The germline gives CDR1 SQVTM, CDR2 ANQGSEA. V dropped 6 bases and J dropped 1; count of bases not matched to a gene: 8. This CDR3 has 15 amino acids.

The genes are TRBV29-1 and TRBJ2-3; TRBD2 is a possible D gene (5 bases). There are 12 residues in the CDR3. Germline CDR1 SQVTM, CDR2 ANQGSEA. V was trimmed by 8 bases and J by 3 bases, leaving 12 bases between them. DNA for the CDR3: TGCAGCTTACTCAGCGGTACAGATACGCAGTATTTT. Its protein product is CSLLSGTDTQYF.

V and J are TRBV29-1 and TRBJ1-5; 9 bases agree with TRBD1. J was trimmed by 4 bases and V by 4 bases; bases with no gene match: 2. The V gene's germline CDR1 is SQVTM and CDR2 ANQGSEA. The CDR3 extends over 13 amino acids. This CDR3 reads CSVAGQGNQPQHF. The CDR3 DNA follows: TGCAGCGTTGCTGGACAGGGGAATCAGCCCCAGCATTTT.

The chain combines TRBV2 with TRBJ2-3; 10 positions match TRBD1. V lost 5 bases, J lost 5 bases, and 10 bases stayed unmatched. The CDR3 extends over 16 amino acids. Germline V gene data show CDR1 as SNHLY and CDR2 as FYNNEI. As DNA, the CDR3 is TGTGCCAGCAGTCCGCGTTTTGACAGGGGGCTAGATACGCAGTATTTT. Amino acids: CASSPRFDRGLDTQYF.

The chain joins TRBV30 to TRBJ1-2; D remains unclear. The CDR3 contains 13 residues. Germline V gene data show CDR1 as GTSNPN and CDR2 as SVGIG (reference sequence). V lost 4 bases and J lost 1, with 10 bases in between. The CDR3 region is CAWNLGINYGYTF. The CDR3 DNA follows: TGTGCCTGGAACTTGGGGATTAACTATGGCTACACCTTC. The whole variable domain, filled in from reference TRBV30 and TRBJ1-2, reads SQTIHQWPATLVQPVGSPLSLECTVEGTSNPNLYWYRQAAGRGLQLLFYSVGIGQISSEVPQNLSASRPQDRQFILSSKKLLLSDSGFYLCAWNLGINYGYTFGSGTRLTVV.

V and J are TRBV5-5 and TRBJ1-1, with D possibly being TRBD1 (6 bases). The germline CDR1 and CDR2 sequences are SGHKS and YYEKEE (reference sequence). The CDR3 is 14 amino acids. With 6 bases removed from V and 8 bases from J, the gap between germline ends came to 20 bases. Here the CDR3 reads CASNLSPGQSEAFF. In nucleotides, the CDR3 is TGTGCCAGCAACCTATCCCCGGGACAAAGCGAAGCTTTCTTT. The full variable domain, in which reference TRBV5-5 and TRBJ1-1 provide the parts outside the CDR3, is DAGVTQSPTHLIKTRGQQVTLRCSPISGHKSVSWYQQVLGQGPQFIFQYYEKEERGRGNFPDRFSARQFPNYSSELNVNALLLGDSALYLCASNLSPGQSEAFFGQGTRLTVV.

This rearrangement joins TRBV2 to TRBJ1-6, with unresolved D. Deletions cut 2 bases from V and 9 bases from J, with 11 bases between. The germline V gene encodes CDR1 SNHLY and CDR2 FYNNEI. This CDR3 region has 14 residues. This chain's CDR3 is CASSERRKVSPLHF. The CDR3 DNA reads TGTGCCAGCAGTGAACGGAGGAAAGTTTCACCCCTCCACTTT.

This clone is a singleton in its sample. The rearrangement uses TRBV30 and TRBJ2-3, with D tentatively TRBD2 (7 bases). Per germline, CDR1 GTSNPN and CDR2 SVGIG (reference sequence). The CDR3 extends over 16 amino acids. V was shortened by 3 bases and J by 2 bases, with 18 bases between the two germline ends. DNA of the CDR3: TGTGCCTGGAGCGCGGGGGCCGGGGACCTCACAGATACGCAGTATTTT. It is translated as CAWSAGAGDLTDTQYF.

This chain links TRBV30 with TRBJ1-2, with D unclear. With 4 bases removed from V and 1 base from J, the gap between germline ends came to 7 bases. CDR3 length: 12 residues. In germline, CDR1 is GTSNPN, CDR2 SVGIG (reference sequence). CDR3 loop: CAWTRINYGYTF. The CDR3 DNA reads as TGTGCCTGGACGAGGATTAACTATGGCTACACCTTC.

CDR3 sequence: CASSYSPLGPQHF. CDR3 sequence (DNA): TGTGCCAGCAGTTACTCGCCCCTTGGCCCCCAGCATTTT. The chain couples TRBV6-5 to TRBJ1-5; D not resolved. Trimming shortened V by 0 bases and J by 10 bases, and 10 bases separated the two germline ends. The CDR3 consists of 13 residues. CDR1 and CDR2 from the germline V gene are MNHEY and SVGAGI.

This clone was recorded a few times. The gene calls are TRBV18 and TRBJ2-1, with D perhaps TRBD1 or TRBD2 (5 bases each). The germline CDR1 and CDR2 sequences are KGHSH and LQKENI. Trimming cost V 2 bases and J 11 bases, with 19 bases left between them. CDR3 length: 15 residues. CDR3 bases: TGTGCCAGCTCACCAACCGGGACCCTACAGTGGAAGCAGTTCTTC. Amino acids: CASSPTGTLQWKQFF.

Points on this clone: At one boundary the junction diverges from the germline segment, which might be a read error. The V call is TRBV29-1, the J call TRBJ1-3; possibly TRBD1 for D (5 bases). The CDR3 length is 12 residues. Germline V gives CDR1 SQVTM, CDR2 ANQGSEA. The CDR3 bases are TGCAGCGCCAGGGACTCTGGAAACACCGTATATTTT. Translating it yields CSARDSGNTVYF. Full variable domain (missing parts from reference TRBV29-1 and TRBJ1-3): SAVISQKPSRDICQRGTSLTIQCQVDSQVTMMFWYRQQPGQSLTLIATANQGSEATYESGFVIDKFPISRPNLTFSTLTVSNMSPEDSSIYLCSARDSGNTVYFGEGSWLTVV.